A selection of T cell receptor beta chains follows, all from one sample in a study of cytomegalovirus exposure and HLA in healthy donors. Clones were read by immunoSEQ multiplex PCR, and TCRdb kept only the in-frame ones, dropping some. The sample records over 150,000 clones, 85% being singletons. Specimen: PBMCs. These receptors originate from a man between 18 and 35 years old in good health and CMV-seropositive. Both conserved end residues are part of each CDR3. D genes are given only for firm matches. Clone size is stated in some rows and not others, as once, few, many or a class when expanded.

>NA|TRBD1|TRBJ2-1|TRBV28
CASSLWTDRLNEQFF
TGTGCCAGCAGTTTATGGACGGACAGGCTCAATGAGCAGTTCTTC
>NA|TRBD2|TRBJ2-7|TRBV4-1
CASSHQTSGTAYEQYF
TGCGCCAGCAGCCACCAGACTAGCGGGACTGCCTACGAGCAGTACTTC
>NA|NA|TRBJ1-1|TRBV20-1
CSGWGDTEAFF
TGCAGTGGGTGGGGGGACACTGAAGCTTTCTTT
>NA|TRBD1|TRBJ2-1|TRBV30
CACRQGVDEQFF
TGTGCCTGCCGACAGGGTGTGGATGAGCAGTTCTTC
>once|NA|TRBJ2-6|TRBV7-7
CASSSGVAGANVLTF
TGTGCCAGCAGCTCGGGGGTGGCTGGGGCCAACGTCCTGACTTTC
>NA|NA|TRBJ2-7|TRBV6-1
CASSEDGIQGYEQYF
TGTGCCAGCAGTGAAGACGGGATTCAAGGTTACGAGCAGTACTTC
>NA|TRBD2|TRBJ2-7|TRBV27
CASSLLAGQYEQYF
TGTGCCAGCAGTTTACTAGCGGGACAATACGAGCAGTACTTC
>NA|NA|TRBJ2-3|TRBV2
CASSRTNPSTDTQYF
TGTGCCAGCAGCCGCACTAACCCGAGCACAGATACGCAGTATTTT
>once|NA|TRBJ2-3|TRBV19
CASSTQGGMDTQYF
TGTGCCAGTAGTACACAGGGGGGGATGGATACGCAGTATTTT
>NA|TRBD1|TRBJ1-2|TRBV6-6
CASSYSVGQGVRGYTF
TGTGCCAGCAGTTACTCCGTCGGACAGGGCGTGAGGGGCTACACCTTC
>NA|TRBD2|TRBJ2-1|TRBV7-9
CASSLAAGGAGNEQFF
TGTGCCAGCAGCTTAGCTGCGGGGGGCGCGGGGAATGAGCAGTTCTTC
>NA|TRBD2|TRBJ2-7|TRBV5-1
CASSLQGGEGPEQYF
TGCGCCAGCAGCTTGCAAGGTGGGGAGGGGCCCGAGCAGTACTTC